The sequence of this TCR beta chain was determined in a study of T cell repertoires in cytomegalovirus infection (dated by TCRdb to between 2019 and 2020). For the study in its entirety: Donor HLA type was relevant to the analysis, because carriage of CMV infection together with the matching HLA type was indicated by public TCR beta signatures. On the study overall, not on this receptor specifically: The ex vivo response was dominated by HLA-C-restricted CMV-specific TCR beta clonotypes, which also provided the single most frequent clonotype in two of eight donors. In both this cohort and an independent cohort of 350 or so donors, the cumulative frequency of public TCR beta family members distinguished carriers of CMV infection plus the relevant HLA type.

With respect to this clonotype: The target of this receptor is not known. Base qualities are not recorded, but no much larger clone differs from it by a single base.

TCRdb lists the instrument as Illumina HiSeq 1500. TCRdb reprocessed the public reads (quality trimming at Q25 with fastp, clone calling with MiXCR) and kept in-frame beta chains. Entries that share a CDR3 protein sequence are merged under the most common genes and DNA. The sample profile shows more than 500,000 distinct CDR3 sequences; approximately 15% of them were found once. 20% to 30% of the sample is taken by the ten largest. Trimming costs V 0 bases and J 0 bases, and their ends lie 11 bases apart. The germline V gene (reference sequence) gives CDR1 as DFQATT and CDR2 as SNEGSKA. Its CDR3 holds 16 amino acids, cysteine through phenylalanine. Of all the DNA, just the CDR3 is kept, 48 bases in frame from base 1.

The TCR sequence derives from a human donor in good health (CMV status not recorded). Some clones in this sample may be carry-over from other donors' samples. This receptor chain uses TRBV20-1 and TRBJ2-2; the D assignment is uncertain and may be TRBD1 or TRBD2, with 5 bases supporting each. Sequenced input: CD8+ T cells from PBMCs. DNA sequence: TGCAGTGCTAGAGATTTGGGACGGCCGAACACCGGGGAGCTGTTTTTT. This is translated as CSARDLGRPNTGELFF.